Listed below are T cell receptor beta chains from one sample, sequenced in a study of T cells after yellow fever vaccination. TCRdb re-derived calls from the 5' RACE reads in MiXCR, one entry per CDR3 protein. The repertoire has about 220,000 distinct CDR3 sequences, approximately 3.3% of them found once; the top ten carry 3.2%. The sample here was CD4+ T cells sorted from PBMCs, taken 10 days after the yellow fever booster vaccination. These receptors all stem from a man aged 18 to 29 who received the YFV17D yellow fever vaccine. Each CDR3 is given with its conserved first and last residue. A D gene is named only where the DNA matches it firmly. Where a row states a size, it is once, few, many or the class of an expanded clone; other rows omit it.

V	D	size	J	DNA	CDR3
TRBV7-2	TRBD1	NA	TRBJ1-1	TGTGCCAGCGGAACGAGGGACAGATGGAACACTGAAGCTTTCTTT	CASGTRDRWNTEAFF
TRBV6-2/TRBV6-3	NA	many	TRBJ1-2	TGTGCCAGCAGGCGCACCGCTAACTATGGCTACACCTTC	CASRRTANYGYTF
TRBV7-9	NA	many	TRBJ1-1	TGTGCCAGCAGCGAGCTTCGGGCTGAAGCTTTCTTT	CASSELRAEAFF
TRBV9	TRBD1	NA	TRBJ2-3	TGTGCCAGCAGCCCCAGACCGGGACAGGGAGATACAGATACGCAGTATTTT	CASSPRPGQGDTDTQYF
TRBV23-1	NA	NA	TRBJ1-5	TGCGCCAGCAGTCAATCGATCGGCTTCGCGGGGCAGCCCCAGCATTTT	CASSQSIGFAGQPQHF
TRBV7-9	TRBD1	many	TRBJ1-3	TGTGCCAGCAGCTTCCAGGGGGCTGGTGGAAACACCATATATTTT	CASSFQGAGGNTIYF
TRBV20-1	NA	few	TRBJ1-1	TGCAGTGCTAGAGCCCTCTTCGGGATTAACACTGAAGCTTTCTTT	CSARALFGINTEAFF
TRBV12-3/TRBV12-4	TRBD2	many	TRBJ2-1	TGTGCCAGCAGTTTGGTCGCGACTAGCGGGGGGTCCTCCTCCTACAATGAGCAGTTCTTC	CASSLVATSGGSSSYNEQFF
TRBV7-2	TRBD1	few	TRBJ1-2	TGTGCCAGCAGCCCCTTGGGACAGACGTATGGCTACACCTTC	CASSPLGQTYGYTF
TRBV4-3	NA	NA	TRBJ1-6	TGCGCCAGCAGCCAAGGCTGGGGTATTCATTCACCCCTCCACTTT	CASSQGWGIHSPLHF
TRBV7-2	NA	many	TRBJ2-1	TGTGCCAGCAGCATTAGAAGTAGGTCCTACAATGAGCAGTTCTTC	CASSIRSRSYNEQFF
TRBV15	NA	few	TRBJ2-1	TGTGCCACCAGTAGTGGGGGGTACAATGAGCAGTTCTTC	CATSSGGYNEQFF
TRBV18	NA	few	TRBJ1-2	TGTGCCAGCTCAACAGGATTCGGAAACAACTATGGCTACACCTTC	CASSTGFGNNYGYTF
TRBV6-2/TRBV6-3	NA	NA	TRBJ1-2	TGTGCCAGCACCATAAGGCGGGCAGGGAGGTCTTATGGCTACACCTTC	CASTIRRAGRSYGYTF
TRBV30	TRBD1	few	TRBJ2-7	TGTGCCTGGAGACTGACAGGGACCTACGAGCAGTACTTC	CAWRLTGTYEQYF
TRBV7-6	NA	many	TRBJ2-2	TGTGCCAGCAGCTTACCCGGGCCAAACACCGGGGAGCTGTTTTTT	CASSLPGPNTGELFF
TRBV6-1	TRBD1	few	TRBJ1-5	TGTGCCAGCTCTTGGGACAGCGCTCCTTATCAGCCCCAGCATTTT	CASSWDSAPYQPQHF
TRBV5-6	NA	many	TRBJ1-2	TGTGCCAGCAGCTTGGATTTTTCGTCAGGAACGACGTATGGCTACACCTTC	CASSLDFSSGTTYGYTF
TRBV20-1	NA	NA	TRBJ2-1	TGCAGTGCTGACCGGGGGGCGACGTCCTACAATGAGCAGTTCTTC	CSADRGATSYNEQFF
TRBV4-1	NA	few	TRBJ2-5	TGCGCCAGCAGCCAAGATGCCGGAGTGGGGACCCAGTACTTC	CASSQDAGVGTQYF
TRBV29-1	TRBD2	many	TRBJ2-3	TGCAGCGGGACTAGGGGAGTAGATACGCAGTATTTT	CSGTRGVDTQYF
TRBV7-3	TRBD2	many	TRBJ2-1	TGTGCCAGCAGCTTAGTTAGTAGCGGGGGTGGTGAGCAGTTCTTC	CASSLVSSGGGEQFF